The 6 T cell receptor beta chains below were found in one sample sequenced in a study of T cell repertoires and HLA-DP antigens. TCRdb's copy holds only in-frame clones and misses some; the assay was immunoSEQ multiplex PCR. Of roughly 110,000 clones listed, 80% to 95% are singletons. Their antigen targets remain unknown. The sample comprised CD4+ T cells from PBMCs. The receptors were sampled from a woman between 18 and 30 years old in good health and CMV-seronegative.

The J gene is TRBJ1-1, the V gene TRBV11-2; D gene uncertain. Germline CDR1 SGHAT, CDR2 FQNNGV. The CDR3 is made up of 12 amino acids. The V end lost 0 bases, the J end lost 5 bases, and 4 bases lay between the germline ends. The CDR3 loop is CASSLDGTEAFF. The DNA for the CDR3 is TGTGCCAGCAGCTTAGATGGAACTGAAGCTTTCTTT.

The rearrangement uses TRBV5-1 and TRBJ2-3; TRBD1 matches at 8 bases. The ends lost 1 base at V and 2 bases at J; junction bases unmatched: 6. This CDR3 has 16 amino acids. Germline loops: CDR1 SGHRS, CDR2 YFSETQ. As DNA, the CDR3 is TGCGCCAGCAGCTTGAAACAGGGGGTCCTCACAGATACGCAGTATTTT. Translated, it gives CASSLKQGVLTDTQYF.

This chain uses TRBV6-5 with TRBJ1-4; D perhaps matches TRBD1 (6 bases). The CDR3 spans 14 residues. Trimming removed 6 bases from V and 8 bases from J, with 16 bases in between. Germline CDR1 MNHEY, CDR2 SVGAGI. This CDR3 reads CASRPWGGGEKLFF. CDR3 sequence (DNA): TGTGCCAGCAGGCCATGGGGAGGGGGGGAAAAACTGTTTTTT.

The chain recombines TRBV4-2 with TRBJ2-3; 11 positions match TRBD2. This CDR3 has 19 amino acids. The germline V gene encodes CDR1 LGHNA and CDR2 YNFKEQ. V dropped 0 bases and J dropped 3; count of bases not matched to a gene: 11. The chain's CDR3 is CASSQEESLAGGGTDTQYF. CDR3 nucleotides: TGTGCCAGCAGCCAAGAAGAAAGCCTAGCGGGGGGTGGGACAGATACGCAGTATTTT.

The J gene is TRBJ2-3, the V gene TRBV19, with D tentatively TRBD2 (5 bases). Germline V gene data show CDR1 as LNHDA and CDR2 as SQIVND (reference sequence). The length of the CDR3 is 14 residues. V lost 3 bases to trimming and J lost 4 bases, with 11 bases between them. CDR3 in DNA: TGTGCCAGTAGTATCGCGAGGAGGTCAGATACGCAGTATTTT. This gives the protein CASSIARRSDTQYF. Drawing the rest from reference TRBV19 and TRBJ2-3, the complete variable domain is DGGITQSPKYLFRKEGQNVTLSCEQNLNHDAMYWYRQDPGQGLRLIYYSQIVNDFQKGDIAEGYSVSREKKESFPLTVTSAQKNPTAFYLCASSIARRSDTQYFGPGTRLTVL.

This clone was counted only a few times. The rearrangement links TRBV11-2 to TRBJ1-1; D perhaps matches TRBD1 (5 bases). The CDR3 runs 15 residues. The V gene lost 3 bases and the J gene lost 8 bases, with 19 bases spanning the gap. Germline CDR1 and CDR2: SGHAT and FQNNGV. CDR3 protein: CASSFSYRDGGEAFF. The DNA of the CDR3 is TGTGCCAGCAGCTTTTCTTATCGGGACGGCGGGGAAGCTTTCTTT. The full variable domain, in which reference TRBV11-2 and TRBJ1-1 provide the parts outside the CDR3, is EAGVAQSPRYKIIEKRQSVAFWCNPISGHATLYWYQQILGQGPKLLIQFQNNGVVDDSQLPKDRFSAERLKGVDSTLKIQPAKLEDSAVYLCASSFSYRDGGEAFFGQGTRLTVV.